These 27 T cell receptor beta chains share one sample of origin, sequenced in a study of graft-versus-host responses after intestinal transplantation. Generated by immunoSEQ multiplex PCR, the TCRdb table keeps only in-frame clones and is missing some. The sample gives some 48,000 clones, approximately 95% of which show up once; approximately 0.21% is in the top ten. These receptors lack a known antigen. The starting material was unstimulated CD8+ T cells sorted from spleen or lymph node cells, obtained before transplant. These receptors originate from a human donor who was the organ donor for an intestinal transplant.

The J gene is TRBJ1-1, the V gene TRBV5-6, with TRBD1 matching over 9 bases. V shed 5 bases, J shed 3 bases, and the junction held 8 bases outside the gene matches. Germline V CDR1 and CDR2: SGHDT, YYEEEE. The CDR3 is 15 residues long. CDR3 loop: CASRMTGGADTEAFF. CDR3 nucleotide sequence: TGTGCCAGCAGAATGACAGGGGGGGCCGACACTGAAGCTTTCTTT.

The chain combines TRBV14 with TRBJ1-6, with D uncertain. The germline V and J ends were trimmed by 1 base and 8 bases, with 6 bases remaining between them. CDR3 length: 13 residues. The germline V gene encodes CDR1 SGHDN and CDR2 FVKESK. CDR3 protein: CASSQGGYSPLHF. The CDR3 DNA reads TGTGCCAGCAGCCAAGGCGGGTATTCACCCCTCCACTTT.

J is TRBJ1-2 and V is TRBV2; the D is unclear. Germline values: CDR1 SNHLY, CDR2 FYNNEI. This CDR3 is built from 11 residues. Trimming cost V 4 bases and J 3 bases, with 3 bases left between them. The CDR3 DNA reads TGTGCCAGCAGTGTAGACTATGGCTACACCTTC. It translates to CASSVDYGYTF.

The chain couples TRBV19 to TRBJ1-1; tentative D call: TRBD1 (6 bases). CDR1 is LNHDA and CDR2 is SQIVND in the germline V gene (reference sequence). V was pared by 6 bases and J by 3 bases, with 14 bases between. The CDR3 length is 14 residues. CDR3 in amino acids: CASRAATGYTEAFF. CDR3 coding DNA: TGTGCCAGTAGAGCCGCTACAGGGTACACTGAAGCTTTCTTT.

This clone was seen a single time. The gene calls are TRBV6-5 and TRBJ1-1, with D hard to call. The CDR3 loop spans 15 amino acids. V lost 0 bases and J 5 bases, leaving 13 bases between the germline ends. Germline V lookup: CDR1 MNHEY, CDR2 SVGAGI. CDR3 DNA: TGTGCCAGCAGTTACTCAGGGAAGCTCATAACTGAAGCTTTCTTT. The encoded protein is CASSYSGKLITEAFF.

The chain links TRBV5-1 to TRBJ2-7; 7 positions match TRBD1. V was pared by 3 bases and J by 5 bases, with 8 bases of the junction left unmatched. Germline V gene sequence: CDR1 SGHRS, CDR2 YFSETQ. The CDR3 totals 14 residues. CDR3 sequence reads: CASSSGAGGNEQYF. The CDR3 nucleotides read TGCGCCAGCAGCTCTGGGGCAGGGGGAAACGAGCAGTACTTC.

The chain is built from TRBV4-1 and TRBJ1-1; D gene ambiguous. The germline V gene has CDR1 MGHRA and CDR2 YSYEKL. The CDR3 spans 16 residues. Between the trimmed V and J ends, which lost 4 bases and 0 bases, there was a span of 15 bases. The CDR3 nucleotides read TGCGCCAGCAGCCCCTCCGGCAGCGACATGAACACTGAAGCTTTCTTT. It is translated as CASSPSGSDMNTEAFF.

Remarks on this clone: Other nucleotide sequences from this sample produce the same CDR3. This chain uses TRBV28 with TRBJ2-2; D is uncertain. Germline CDR1 is MDHEN and CDR2 is SYDVKM. V was pared by 6 bases and J by 1 base, with 9 bases between. The CDR3 sequence is 14 residues long. The CDR3 DNA reads TGTGCCAGCAGCCTCGGTGGGAACACCGGGGAGCTGTTTTTT. Its translation is CASSLGGNTGELFF.

This clone was recorded only once. The J gene is TRBJ2-1, the V gene TRBV7-9; maybe TRBD2 (5 bases). Trimming took off 5 bases at V and 5 bases at J, with 19 bases between the two ends. The V gene's germline CDR1 is SEHNR and CDR2 FQNEAQ (reference sequence). The CDR3 sequence is 16 residues long. The CDR3 coding sequence is TGTGCCAGCAGCAATACACCCGGCGGGCTAGACAATGAGCAGTTCTTC. Its protein is CASSNTPGGLDNEQFF.

V and J are TRBV7-9 and TRBJ2-7; TRBD1 aligns across 7 bases. J gave up 2 bases and V 5 bases, and 6 bases lay outside the gene matches. The germline CDR1 and CDR2 sequences are SEHNR and FQNEAQ (reference sequence). The CDR3 is 14 amino acids. CDR3 nucleotide sequence: TGTGCCAGCAGCCTCGGGACAGTTCCCTACGAGCAGTACTTC. Protein product: CASSLGTVPYEQYF.

V usage is TRBV7-9 and J usage is TRBJ2-7; TRBD1 matches 7 bases. CDR1 and CDR2 (germline): SEHNR, FQNEAQ (reference sequence). The V and J ends lost 5 bases and 5 bases, in that order; junction bases with no gene match: 9. The CDR3 sequence is 14 residues long. For the CDR3, the DNA is TGTGCCAGCAGCACCACGACAGGGAATAACGAGCAGTACTTC. Its translation: CASSTTTGNNEQYF.

The chain links TRBV4-2 to TRBJ1-1, with unresolved D. The germline gives CDR1 LGHNA, CDR2 YNFKEQ. V was pared by 4 bases and J by 4 bases, with 13 bases between. CDR3 length: 14 residues. The CDR3 region has the DNA TGTGCCAGCAGCCTTGACCTGACCGGCACTGAAGCTTTCTTT. It specifies CASSLDLTGTEAFF.

This clone was counted only a few times. This rearrangement joins TRBV10-2 to TRBJ1-2, with 9 bases aligning to TRBD1. The CDR3 consists of 15 residues. V gave up 3 bases and J gave up 6 bases; unmatched junction bases: 8. Germline V lookup: CDR1 WSHSY, CDR2 SAAADI. The CDR3: CASSEGTGSIHGYTF. The CDR3 DNA reads as TGCGCCAGCAGTGAAGGGACAGGGAGCATCCATGGCTACACCTTC.

The chain employs TRBV19 and TRBJ1-5, with D perhaps TRBD1 (5 bases). With 3 bases removed from V and 3 bases from J, the gap between germline ends came to 9 bases. The CDR3 is 14 amino acids. Germline V lookup: CDR1 LNHDA, CDR2 SQIVND (reference sequence). CDR3 residues: CASSMGVINQPQHF. DNA of the CDR3: TGTGCCAGTAGTATGGGGGTTATCAATCAGCCCCAGCATTTT.

The CDR3 DNA sequence: TGTGCCAGCAGTTACTCTGGGGCCAACGTCCTGACTTTC. It specifies CASSYSGANVLTF. The chain employs TRBV28 and TRBJ2-6; no firm D call. Germline V gives CDR1 MDHEN, CDR2 SYDVKM. V was pared by 4 bases and J by 0 bases, with 1 base between. The CDR3 is made up of 13 amino acids.

V is TRBV7-9 and J is TRBJ2-1, with a weak D call TRBD2 (6 bases). Germline CDR1 reads SEHNR; CDR2 reads FQNEAQ (reference sequence). This CDR3 comprises 15 residues. The V end lost 5 bases, the J end lost 10 bases, and 21 bases lay between the germline ends. CDR3 sequence (DNA): TGTGCCAGCAGCGTTACTAGCTCTCAACCAGGGGAGCAGTTCTTC. It is translated as CASSVTSSQPGEQFF.

The CDR3 loop is CASSLGLEESLNRETQYF. In DNA form, the CDR3 reads TGTGCCAGCAGCTTAGGCTTGGAGGAAAGTTTGAATAGAGAGACCCAGTACTTC. The chain recombines TRBV13 with TRBJ2-5; weak D call: TRBD2 (5 bases). V gave up 0 bases and J gave up 4 bases, with 21 bases separating them. CDR1 and CDR2 from the germline V gene are PRHDT and FYEKMQ (reference sequence). The CDR3 runs 18 residues.

This chain uses TRBV6-5 with TRBJ1-2; perhaps TRBD1 as D (5 bases). The CDR3 sequence is 14 residues long. CDR1 MNHEY and CDR2 SVGAGI come from the germline V gene. V lost 11 bases and J lost 4, with 20 bases in between. The CDR3 DNA sequence: TGTGCCTCCACTGGGGGGGAGAAGAGCTATGGCTACACCTTC. It is translated as CASTGGEKSYGYTF.

V gene TRBV27 combines with J gene TRBJ2-7; 7 bases fit TRBD1. Germline V CDR1 and CDR2: MNHEY, SMNVEV (reference sequence). V gave up 3 bases and J gave up 0 bases; unmatched junction bases: 8. This CDR3 contains 16 residues. Here the CDR3 reads CASSLIGTDHSYEQYF. CDR3 nucleotides: TGTGCCAGCAGTTTGATCGGGACAGATCACTCCTACGAGCAGTACTTC.

This chain uses TRBV13 with TRBJ2-1, with 8 nucleotides matching TRBD2. This CDR3 contains 15 residues. Germline V gene lookup returns CDR1 PRHDT and CDR2 FYEKMQ (reference sequence). V dropped 5 bases and J dropped 3; count of bases not matched to a gene: 6. The CDR3 sequence: CASSGGGNNYNEQFF. The DNA of the CDR3 is TGTGCCAGCAGCGGCGGGGGGAACAACTACAATGAGCAGTTCTTC.

The chain joins TRBV11-2 to TRBJ2-7; D possibly corresponds to TRBD1 (6 bases). V was shortened by 4 bases and J by 11 bases, with 15 bases between the two germline ends. The germline CDR1 and CDR2 sequences are SGHAT and FQNNGV. The CDR3 is made up of 12 amino acids. This CDR3 is CASSSWDIKEYF. DNA of the CDR3: TGTGCCAGCAGCTCCTGGGACATCAAGGAGTACTTC.

J is TRBJ1-4 and V is TRBV27; 9 nucleotides match TRBD1. Losses at the gene ends were 2 bases for V and 1 base for J; bases not matched to a gene: 2. The CDR3 sequence is 16 residues long. CDR1 and CDR2 from the germline V gene are MNHEY and SMNVEV (reference sequence). CDR3 nucleotide sequence: TGTGCCAGCAGTTTAAAGGGACAGGGAACTAATGAAAAACTGTTTTTT. Its translation: CASSLKGQGTNEKLFF.

The chain has TRBV19 and TRBJ1-2; unclear D gene. Per germline, CDR1 LNHDA and CDR2 SQIVND (reference sequence). The CDR3 is 13 amino acids. Trimming removed 3 bases from V and 4 bases from J, with 9 bases in between. CDR3 in DNA: TGTGCCAGTAGTATTCCCTCGGGCTATGGCTACACCTTC. Translated, it gives CASSIPSGYGYTF.

The CDR3 loop reads CASSLGETSYGYTF. CDR3 nucleotide sequence: TGTGCCAGCAGCTTAGGGGAGACTTCCTATGGCTACACCTTC. The chain is built from TRBV7-9 and TRBJ1-2; unclear D gene. Trimming shortened V by 1 base and J by 4 bases, and 10 bases separated the two germline ends. The CDR3 covers 14 residues. Germline CDR1 and CDR2: SEHNR and FQNEAQ (reference sequence).

This sequence joins TRBV6-5 and TRBJ1-1; D not resolved. This CDR3 region has 13 residues. Germline V gives CDR1 MNHEY, CDR2 SVGAGI. V lost 8 bases to trimming and J lost 10 bases, with 20 bases between them. Here the CDR3 DNA reads TGTGCCAGCTTCTCCGACGGAGCCCGCGGAGCTTTCTTT. It codes for CASFSDGARGAFF.

The chain recombines TRBV28 with TRBJ2-7, with D uncertain. CDR1 is MDHEN, CDR2 SYDVKM, per germline. Trimming removed 3 bases from V and 7 bases from J, with 10 bases in between. The CDR3 is made up of 12 amino acids. CDR3 protein: CASSFGPDEQYF. The DNA of the CDR3 is TGTGCCAGCAGTTTCGGGCCCGATGAGCAGTACTTC.

This clone has a handful of counts. As DNA, the CDR3 is TGTGCCAGCAGTGAAGCGCTTACGGAATATAATTCACCCCTCCACTTT. Translation gives CASSEALTEYNSPLHF. The chain joins TRBV2 to TRBJ1-6, with unresolved D. The CDR3 is made up of 16 amino acids. Germline V gene lookup returns CDR1 SNHLY and CDR2 FYNNEI. The V and J ends lost 0 bases and 4 bases respectively, with 10 bases between them.